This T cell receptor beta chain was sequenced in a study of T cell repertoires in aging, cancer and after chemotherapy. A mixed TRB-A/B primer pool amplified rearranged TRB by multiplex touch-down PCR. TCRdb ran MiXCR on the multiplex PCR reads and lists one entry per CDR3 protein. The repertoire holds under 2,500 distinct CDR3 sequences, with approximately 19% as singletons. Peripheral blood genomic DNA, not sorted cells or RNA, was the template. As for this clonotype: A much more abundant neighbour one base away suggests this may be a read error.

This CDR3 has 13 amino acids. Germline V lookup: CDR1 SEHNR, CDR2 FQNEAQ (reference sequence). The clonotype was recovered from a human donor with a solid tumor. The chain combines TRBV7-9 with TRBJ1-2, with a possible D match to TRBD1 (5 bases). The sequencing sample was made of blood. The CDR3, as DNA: TGTGCCAGCAGCCGCCAGGGATTTTATGGCCACACCTTC. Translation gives CASSRQGFYGHTF.